This T cell receptor (beta chain) was observed in a study of blood T cells in healthy people across ages. For the second PCR, which ran for about 6 to 11 cycles, a sample-barcoded 5' primer and a J-beta primer mix were used. A template-switch adaptor containing 12 random nucleotides labeled each cDNA molecule. TCRdb redid the calling of the 5' RACE reads with MiXCR, one entry per CDR3 protein. The sample lists some 880,000 distinct CDR3 sequences, roughly 35% seen once, with over 10% in the top ten. The V gene's germline CDR1 is SNHLY and CDR2 FYNNEI. The CDR3 is made up of 15 amino acids. The sample providers were healthy Caucasian people from Russia, aged roughly 6 to 90. Isolation per sample recovered at least 6 million PBMCs. Points on this clonotype: The germline gene is not matched at one end of the junction; a read error may be the cause.

Sample: blood. The clonotype originates from a man younger than 30 in good health. The chain recombines TRBV2 with TRBJ2-3, with 8 bases aligning to TRBD2. The CDR3 here is CTSSDSLAERDTQYF. The CDR3 nucleotides read TGTACCAGCAGTGATTCACTAGCGGAAAGAGATACGCAGTATTTT. The full variable domain, in which reference TRBV2 and TRBJ2-3 provide the parts outside the CDR3, is EPEVTQTPSHQVTQMGQEVILRCVPISNHLYFYWYRQILGQKVEFLVSFYNNEISEKSEIFDDQFSVERPDGSNFTLKIRSTKLEDSAMYFCTSSDSLAERDTQYFGPGTRLTVL.